The present T cell receptor beta chain was sequenced within a study of blood T cell repertoires in COVID-19. Study-level background: From the United States, Italy and Spain came samples of acute and convalescent COVID-19. In each case, the material was cDNA or gDNA derived from T cells, B-cell-depleted T cells, or PBMCs.

With V trimmed by 6 bases and J by 5 bases, 6 bases remained unmatched. Per germline, CDR1 MNHEY and CDR2 SVGAGI. This CDR3 is built from 13 residues. Per the original data handling: Nucleated cell counts were estimated from reference gene primer amplification. The repertoire was sequenced with immunoSEQ multiplex PCR; TCRdb's copy has only in-frame clones and lacks some. The DNA gave D and trimming, while V, J and clone size come from that table. The table lists some 270,000 clones, 86% of them singletons. In its sample, this clone was seen a few times. Other DNA sequences in the sample encode the same CDR3.

Sequenced material: peripheral blood. V gene TRBV6-5 combines with J gene TRBJ1-1; TRBD1 agrees at 7 bases. This clonotype originated in a woman at least 80 years old with COVID-19, enrolled during active disease. The CDR3 is CASSYPGGTEAFF. The CDR3, as DNA: TGTGCCAGCAGCTACCCAGGGGGAACTGAAGCTTTCTTT.